What follows are 32 T cell receptor beta chains derived from one specimen sequenced in a study of blood T cell repertoires in COVID-19. The method was immunoSEQ multiplex PCR; TCRdb's version includes in-frame clones alone and lacks a portion of them. There are 150,000 to 200,000 clones in the sample; just under 85% occur only once, and 22% lies in the top ten. The sample taken for sequencing was peripheral blood. These receptors came from an elderly woman with acute or convalescent COVID-19.

The CDR3 coding sequence is TGTGCCAGCAGCTTTCCCGCGGCGGGGCTTTACGAGCAGTACTTC. Amino acids: CASSFPAAGLYEQYF. This chain joins TRBV7-2 and TRBJ2-7, with a possible D match to TRBD2 (6 bases). V was shortened by 3 bases and J by 4 bases, with 16 bases between the two germline ends. This CDR3 is built from 15 residues. Germline CDR1 is SGHTA and CDR2 is FQGNSA.

V is TRBV7-9 and J is TRBJ2-2; TRBD2 agrees at 9 bases. The length of the CDR3 is 16 residues. With 6 bases clipped from V and 5 bases from J, the junction kept 10 bases outside the gene matches. Germline V gene sequence: CDR1 SEHNR, CDR2 FQNEAQ (reference sequence). CDR3 bases: TGTGCCAGCAGACTAGCGGGTCGGGATGCGACCGGGGAGCTGTTTTTT. It encodes CASRLAGRDATGELFF.

CDR3 protein: CASSRPGGGQFF. CDR3 nucleotide sequence: TGTGCCAGCAGCCGGCCTGGTGGAGGGCAGTTCTTC. The chain couples TRBV6-5 to TRBJ2-1; a possible D gene is TRBD2 (5 bases). The germline V gene encodes CDR1 MNHEY and CDR2 SVGAGI. V lost 6 bases and J lost 12, with 15 bases in between. CDR3 size: 12 residues.

V gene TRBV7-7 combines with J gene TRBJ2-5; TRBD2 aligns across 9 bases. V was clipped by 1 base and J by 3 bases; unmatched bases: 3. Germline V gives CDR1 SSHAT, CDR2 FNYEAQ (reference sequence). This CDR3 has 15 residues. CDR3: CASSLVQREEETQYF. The DNA of the CDR3 is TGTGCCAGCAGCTTAGTACAGCGGGAGGAAGAGACCCAGTACTTC.

The V gene is TRBV5-1, the J gene TRBJ1-4; 9 bases align to TRBD1. Trimming cost V 4 bases and J 8 bases; bases outside gene matches: 12. Germline assignment: CDR1 SGHRS and CDR2 YFSETQ. CDR3 length: 16 amino acids. As DNA, the CDR3 is TGCGCCAGCAGCCTTATGGGTACAGGGGGCGAAGAAAAACTGTTTTTT. This sequence encodes CASSLMGTGGEEKLFF.

The V and J genes are TRBV11-2 and TRBJ1-1; D not resolved. The V end was cut by 5 bases, the J end by 3 bases, with 7 bases between. CDR3 length: 12 residues. The germline V gene has CDR1 SGHAT and CDR2 FQNNGV. CDR3 protein: CASSLSDTEAFF. The DNA for the CDR3 is TGTGCCAGCAGCCTTTCAGACACTGAAGCTTTCTTT.

The chain uses TRBV30 and TRBJ2-7, with 9 nucleotides matching TRBD2. Germline assignment: CDR1 GTSNPN and CDR2 SVGIG (reference sequence). V was pared by 2 bases and J by 2 bases, with 1 base of the junction left unmatched. The CDR3 extends over 13 amino acids. CDR3 loop: CAWSRLAAYEQYF. As DNA, the CDR3 is TGTGCCTGGAGTCGACTAGCGGCCTACGAGCAGTACTTC. The full variable domain, completed using reference TRBV30 and TRBJ2-7, is SQTIHQWPATLVQPVGSPLSLECTVEGTSNPNLYWYRQAAGRGLQLLFYSVGIGQISSEVPQNLSASRPQDRQFILSSKKLLLSDSGFYLCAWSRLAAYEQYFGPGTRLTVT.

J is TRBJ2-3 and V is TRBV2; 11 bases agree with TRBD2. The CDR3 is made up of 17 amino acids. CDR1 and CDR2 from the germline V gene are SNHLY and FYNNEI. The V segment lost 3 bases and the J segment 0 bases; nucleotides outside the gene matches: 5. The CDR3 is CASSERRTSGSTDTQYF. DNA for the CDR3: TGTGCCAGCAGTGAGCGCAGGACTAGCGGGAGCACAGATACGCAGTATTTT.

The rearrangement uses TRBV7-2 and TRBJ2-2; D call uncertain. Germline-derived CDR1 and CDR2 are SGHTA and FQGNSA. V lost 1 base, J lost 5 bases, and 5 bases lay in between. This CDR3 is 13 amino acids long. The CDR3 protein is CASSLVRTGELFF. CDR3 DNA: TGTGCCAGCAGCTTAGTGAGGACCGGGGAGCTGTTTTTT.

This chain joins TRBV6-5 and TRBJ2-7; tentative D call: TRBD1 (5 bases). Germline V gene sequence: CDR1 MNHEY, CDR2 SVGAGI. There are 16 residues in the CDR3. The ends were cut back, 0 bases at V and 0 bases at J, with 12 bases in the middle. The CDR3, as DNA: TGTGCCAGCAGTTACTCGAGCAGGGCCTCCTCCTACGAGCAGTACTTC. It is translated as CASSYSSRASSYEQYF.

The J gene is TRBJ2-4, the V gene TRBV27; perhaps TRBD2 as D (5 bases). Between the trimmed V and J ends, which lost 2 bases and 1 base, there was a span of 6 bases. CDR3 length: 14 amino acids. Germline V gives CDR1 MNHEY, CDR2 SMNVEV (reference sequence). The CDR3 loop reads CASSLRGAKNIQYF. CDR3 coding DNA: TGTGCCAGCAGTTTAAGAGGGGCCAAAAACATTCAGTACTTC.

Only a few counts were recorded for this clone. CDR3 nucleotides: TGTGCCACCCGGCCTCCAGGAGGTGAAAAACTGTTTTTT. Residues: CATRPPGGEKLFF. The chain links TRBV10-3 to TRBJ1-4; D is unresolved. The CDR3 has 13 amino acids. The V end was cut by 10 bases, the J end by 7 bases, with 16 bases between. The germline CDR1 and CDR2 sequences are ENHRY and SYGVKD.

The chain combines TRBV5-5 with TRBJ1-5; D is ambiguous. The CDR3 is 15 amino acids. The germline gives CDR1 SGHKS, CDR2 YYEKEE (reference sequence). V was pared by 4 bases and J by 3 bases, with 14 bases between. The CDR3 spells CASSTGQRDNQPQHF. CDR3 nucleotide sequence: TGTGCCAGCAGCACCGGCCAGAGGGACAATCAGCCCCAGCATTTT.

The V call is TRBV21-1, the J call TRBJ2-3; the tabulated D call, TRBD2, remains unverified against the DNA. TRBV21-1 is a recognized pseudogene. The CDR3 has 15 amino acids. The CDR3 region has the DNA TGTGCCAGCAGCCCCCCTCGGCGGGAGACAGATACGCAGTATTTT. Translation: CASSPPRRETDTQYF.

This clone was recorded many times. The rearrangement joins TRBV12-2 to TRBJ2-3; the table's TRBD2 call for D was not verified on the DNA. TRBV12-2 is tagged as a pseudogene. This CDR3 is 20 amino acids long. Written as DNA, the CDR3 is TGTGCAAGTCGCTCCTTCGGGGGGGTACTAGCGGGAACTAGCACAGATACGCAGTATTTT. Amino acids: CASRSFGGVLAGTSTDTQYF.

The chain employs TRBV30 and TRBJ2-7, with 8 bases that match TRBD2. J lost 2 bases, V lost 8 bases, and 8 bases had no gene match. Per germline, CDR1 GTSNPN and CDR2 SVGIG (reference sequence). This CDR3 is built from 13 residues. The CDR3 loop is CAGSIAGPYEQYF. Here the CDR3 DNA reads TGTGCCGGTTCCATAGCGGGGCCCTACGAGCAGTACTTC.

Comments on this clone: Other DNA sequences from this sample encode an identical CDR3 as well. This chain connects TRBV19 to TRBJ1-5; TRBD1 might be the D (6 bases). Germline CDR1 LNHDA, CDR2 SQIVND (reference sequence). The germline V and J ends were trimmed by 3 bases and 7 bases, with 16 bases remaining between them. The CDR3 length is 15 residues. CDR3 region: CASSIMGGAGQPQHF. The CDR3 DNA is TGTGCCAGTAGTATCATGGGGGGGGCGGGGCAGCCCCAGCATTTT.

The chain links TRBV5-1 to TRBJ2-3; 7 bases agree with TRBD1. Trimming removed 4 bases from V and 4 bases from J; junction bases left unmatched: 6. Germline CDR1 is SGHRS and CDR2 is YFSETQ. This CDR3 is built from 14 residues. The CDR3 DNA reads TGCGCCAGCAGCAACGGACAGGTGGCAGATACGCAGTATTTT. This gives the protein CASSNGQVADTQYF.

The CDR3 here is CASSFTGGAGGYTF. For the CDR3, the DNA is TGTGCCAGCAGTTTTACAGGGGGCGCGGGGGGCTACACCTTC. The chain joins TRBV28 to TRBJ1-2; TRBD1 matches 9 bases. J was trimmed by 8 bases and V by 3 bases; bases with no gene match: 7. Germline assignment: CDR1 MDHEN and CDR2 SYDVKM. The CDR3 is 14 residues long.

The chain recombines TRBV6-5 with TRBJ1-2; TRBD1 aligns across 7 bases. J gave up 4 bases and V 7 bases, and 12 bases lay outside the gene matches. Germline-derived CDR1 and CDR2 are MNHEY and SVGAGI. This CDR3 region has 15 residues. The CDR3 coding sequence is TGTGCCAGCACCGGAAACAGGGGAACCATCTATGGCTACACCTTC. The encoded protein is CASTGNRGTIYGYTF.

This clone was found once. The V and J genes are TRBV10-2 and TRBJ1-2; D is uncertain. The CDR3 covers 15 residues. The V and J ends lost 4 bases and 5 bases respectively, with 17 bases between them. The germline CDR1 and CDR2 sequences are WSHSY and SAAADI. CDR3 sequence: CASSADDFPPYGYTF. The DNA for the CDR3 is TGCGCCAGCAGTGCCGACGACTTTCCACCTTATGGCTACACCTTC.

This chain joins TRBV5-4 and TRBJ1-1; D is unclear. This CDR3 spans 14 amino acids. The V gene's germline CDR1 is SGHNT and CDR2 YYREEE (reference sequence). V dropped 10 bases and J dropped 1 base, with 17 bases sitting between them. The CDR3 nucleotides read TGTGCCGGAGGAGGTAATATCGGGAACACTGAAGCTTTCTTT. Protein product: CAGGGNIGNTEAFF.

The V and J genes are TRBV19 and TRBJ2-1; TRBD2 matches at 13 bases. The length of the CDR3 is 15 residues. Trimming at V came to 9 bases and at J to 7 bases, leaving 9 bases not matched to a gene. Germline values: CDR1 LNHDA, CDR2 SQIVND (reference sequence). DNA of the CDR3: TGTGCCAGCCGGACTAGCGGGAGTTTCCTGAATGAGCAGTTCTTC. This sequence encodes CASRTSGSFLNEQFF. Together with reference TRBV19 and TRBJ2-1, the CDR3 gives the full variable domain: DGGITQSPKYLFRKEGQNVTLSCEQNLNHDAMYWYRQDPGQGLRLIYYSQIVNDFQKGDIAEGYSVSREKKESFPLTVTSAQKNPTAFYLCASRTSGSFLNEQFFGPGTRLTVL.

The chain recombines TRBV5-1 with TRBJ1-4; D call uncertain. The V end lost 0 bases, the J end lost 7 bases, and 10 bases lay between the germline ends. The CDR3 totals 14 residues. Germline V gene lookup returns CDR1 SGHRS and CDR2 YFSETQ. As DNA, the CDR3 is TGCGCCAGCAGCTTGGCGCCCCTCGGTGAAAAACTGTTTTTT. Protein product: CASSLAPLGEKLFF.

The rearrangement uses TRBV7-2 and TRBJ2-3, with TRBD2 matching 12 bases. Germline CDR1 reads SGHTA; CDR2 reads FQGNSA. The V gene end was trimmed by 6 bases and the J gene end by 0 bases; junction bases not matched to a gene: 7. This CDR3 is 17 amino acids long. The CDR3 sequence is CASRGGLAGPSTDTQYF. CDR3 nucleotide sequence: TGTGCCAGCAGGGGGGGACTAGCGGGCCCTAGCACAGATACGCAGTATTTT.

This clone was detected only once. The chain joins TRBV5-6 to TRBJ2-3, with D unclear. V dropped 6 bases and J dropped 2 bases, with 22 bases sitting between them. CDR1 SGHDT and CDR2 YYEEEE come from the germline V gene. The CDR3 contains 17 residues. The CDR3 spells CASTPSVPRFNTDTQYF. For the CDR3, the DNA is TGTGCCAGCACCCCCTCGGTCCCGCGGTTCAACACAGATACGCAGTATTTT.

This clone has ten or more counts. This rearrangement joins TRBV7-8 to TRBJ1-1, with a possible D match to TRBD1 (5 bases). With 3 bases removed from V and 1 base from J, the gap between germline ends came to 6 bases. This CDR3 is 13 amino acids long. Germline CDR1 and CDR2: SGHVS and FQNEAQ. In DNA form, the CDR3 reads TGTGCCAGCAGCTTCAGGGAGAACACTGAAGCTTTCTTT. As protein: CASSFRENTEAFF.

With regard to this clone: An end of the junction differs from the germline gene, which may be a read error. The rearrangement uses TRBV5-1 and TRBJ2-7, with 7 bases fitting TRBD1. Per germline, CDR1 SGHRS and CDR2 YFSETQ. The CDR3 length is 12 residues. CDR3 nucleotide sequence: TGCGCCAGCAGCTTGGAAGGTCGGGACAGAGCTTTC. This gives the protein CASSLEGRDRAF.

The V call is TRBV5-5, the J call TRBJ1-1, with 7 bases lining up with TRBD1. Germline trimming cut 4 bases from V and 0 bases from J; bases unmatched to any gene: 6. This CDR3 comprises 15 residues. CDR1 and CDR2 (germline): SGHKS, YYEKEE (reference sequence). The CDR3 sequence is CASSLEGAMNTEAFF. Here the CDR3 DNA reads TGTGCCAGCAGCCTGGAGGGGGCTATGAACACTGAAGCTTTCTTT.

The CDR3 reads CATSRGASGWDEQFF. The CDR3 coding sequence is TGTGCCACCAGCAGAGGAGCTAGCGGTTGGGATGAGCAGTTCTTC. The chain carries TRBV15 and TRBJ2-1; 7 bases fit TRBD2. The CDR3 length is 15 residues. The ends lost 1 base at V and 8 bases at J; junction bases unmatched: 8. The germline gives CDR1 LNHNV, CDR2 YYDKDF (reference sequence).

The gene calls are TRBV5-5 and TRBJ2-2, with 8 nucleotides matching TRBD2. V gave up 4 bases and J gave up 5 bases; unmatched junction bases: 7. The length of the CDR3 is 15 residues. Germline lookup yields CDR1 SGHKS and CDR2 YYEKEE (reference sequence). As DNA, the CDR3 is TGTGCCAGCAGCACCGTAGCGGGACGAACCGGGGAGCTGTTTTTT. It codes for CASSTVAGRTGELFF.

The V and J genes are TRBV30 and TRBJ1-3; 9 nucleotides align to TRBD1. This CDR3 has 17 amino acids. Germline CDR1 GTSNPN, CDR2 SVGIG (reference sequence). Germline trimming cut 3 bases from V and 3 bases from J; bases unmatched to any gene: 12. CDR3 sequence reads: CAWRGGQGATYGNTIYF. DNA of the CDR3: TGTGCCTGGAGGGGGGGACAGGGTGCAACTTATGGAAACACCATATATTTT.